The rows below give T cell receptor beta chains drawn from one sample of a study of T cells in Graves' hyperthyroidism and ophthalmopathy. TCRdb reprocessed the multiplex PCR reads via MiXCR and lists one record per CDR3 protein. This sample has more than 500,000 distinct CDR3 sequences, with 15% to 20% found just once. Specimen: blood. These receptors all stem from a woman between 25 and 40 years old with Graves' ophthalmopathy. Each CDR3 is given with its conserved first and last residue. D genes are given only for firm matches. Size is stated for part of the rows, as once, few or many counts, or as a class when the clone is expanded.

TRBJ2-7 TRBD2 TRBV11-3 once CASSGGGIATEQYF TGTGCCAGCAGCGGCGGGGGAATAGCGACCGAGCAGTACTTC
TRBJ2-1 TRBD2 TRBV27 many CASSLLGLAGGNEQFF TGTGCCAGCAGTCTTCTAGGACTAGCGGGAGGGAATGAGCAGTTCTTC
TRBJ2-1 NA TRBV9 NA CASSVGGHWEQFF TGTGCCAGCAGCGTAGGGGGTCACTGGGAGCAGTTCTTC
TRBJ2-2 NA TRBV7-9 few CASSYDFGGLFF TGTGCCAGCAGCTACGACTTTGGGGGGCTGTTTTTT
TRBJ1-5 NA TRBV7-9 many CASSSDGDSNQPQHF TGTGCCAGCAGCTCGGACGGGGATAGCAATCAGCCCCAGCATTTT
TRBJ2-4 NA TRBV29-1 few CSGGGQGKNIQYF TGCAGCGGGGGGGGGCAGGGGAAAAACATTCAGTACTTC
TRBJ2-1 TRBD2 TRBV20-1 many CSARVGTSGSRYNEQFF TGCAGTGCTAGAGTCGGGACTAGCGGGAGTCGCTACAATGAGCAGTTCTTC
TRBJ2-7 TRBD2 TRBV20-1 few CSARSSGSGRVYEQYF TGCAGTGCTAGGTCCTCAGGGAGCGGGAGGGTCTACGAGCAGTACTTC
TRBJ1-2 TRBD1 TRBV4-3 few CASSQDRPTGVNGYTF TGCGCCAGCAGCCAAGATAGACCCACAGGGGTTAATGGCTACACCTTC
TRBJ2-7 TRBD2 TRBV12-3/TRBV12-4 many CASSSGLAGGSYEQYF TGTGCCAGCAGTTCCGGACTAGCGGGAGGATCCTACGAGCAGTACTTC
TRBJ2-7 TRBD1 TRBV30 NA CAWSRWQGAGEQCF TGTGCCTGGAGTCGTTGGCAGGGGGCGGGCGAGCAGTGCTTC
TRBJ2-1 TRBD2 TRBV28 NA CASRVAGGPSSYNEQFF TGTGCCAGCAGGGTAGCGGGAGGGCCGAGCTCCTACAATGAGCAGTTCTTC
TRBJ2-3 NA TRBV6-1 NA CASSNRRGNTDTQYF TGTGCCAGCAGCAACAGGCGAGGAAACACAGATACGCAGTATTTT
TRBJ1-1 NA TRBV7-3 NA CASSTQPNTEAFF TGTGCCAGCAGCACACAACCGAACACTGAAGCTTTCTTT
TRBJ2-3 NA TRBV7-8 NA CASSYTPNTQYF TGTGCCAGCAGCTACACTCCAAATACGCAGTATTTT
TRBJ2-1 TRBD2 TRBV7-2 few CASSISGRSNEQFF TGTGCCAGCAGCATTAGCGGGAGGAGCAATGAGCAGTTCTTC
TRBJ2-5 NA TRBV2 NA CASSEQVLETQYF TGTGCCAGCAGTGAACAGGTTCTGGAGACCCAGTACTTC
TRBJ1-5 NA TRBV20-1 NA CSGLESWDLTSNQPQHF TGCAGTGGTCTTGAGTCTTGGGACCTAACCAGCAATCAGCCCCAGCATTTT
TRBJ1-4 NA TRBV6-1 few CASTKMGVGTNEKLFF TGTGCCAGCACCAAAATGGGGGTTGGGACTAATGAAAAACTGTTTTTT
TRBJ1-4 NA TRBV6-1 NA CASRRPATNEKLFF TGTGCCAGCAGGAGACCTGCAACTAATGAAAAACTGTTTTTT
TRBJ2-7 NA TRBV20-1 many CSAEQRNLGYEQYF TGCAGTGCTGAACAGAGAAACTTGGGGTACGAGCAGTACTTC
TRBJ2-7 TRBD1 TRBV28 NA CAGGTGTGNEQYF TGTGCCGGGGGGACCGGGACAGGGAACGAGCAGTACTTC
TRBJ2-1 TRBD2 TRBV19 NA CASSTLAGGPTYNEQFF TGTGCCAGTAGCACTCTAGCGGGAGGGCCGACCTACAATGAGCAGTTCTTC
TRBJ1-5 NA TRBV28 many CASSLLVGTPHNQPQHF TGTGCCAGCAGTTTATTGGTTGGGACACCTCACAATCAGCCCCAGCATTTT
TRBJ2-7 NA TRBV20-1 NA CSVGGASSYEQYF TGCAGTGTCGGGGGCGCGAGCTCCTACGAGCAGTACTTC
TRBJ2-7 TRBD2 TRBV11-2 many CASSPGLAGQLYEQYF TGTGCCAGCAGCCCAGGACTAGCGGGTCAACTTTACGAGCAGTACTTC
TRBJ1-3 TRBD1 TRBV20-1 NA CSAQQGQGKNTIYF TGCAGTGCTCAGCAGGGACAGGGGAAAAACACCATATATTTT
TRBJ1-5 NA TRBV6-2/TRBV6-3 many CASSTLQTIQPQHF TGTGCCAGCAGTACCCTCCAAACGATTCAGCCCCAGCATTTT
TRBJ2-1 NA TRBV6-2/TRBV6-3 many CASSEVSLVHEQFF TGTGCCAGCAGCGAAGTTTCGTTGGTCCATGAGCAGTTCTTC
TRBJ2-7 TRBD1 TRBV2 many CASNTGTGVYEQYF TGTGCCAGCAATACCGGGACAGGGGTCTACGAGCAGTACTTC
TRBJ2-7 TRBD2 TRBV5-1 many CASSLVLAGDRDYEQYF TGCGCCAGCAGCTTGGTACTAGCGGGCGACAGGGACTACGAGCAGTACTTC
TRBJ2-7 NA TRBV30 many CAWSKLGGGAYEQYF TGTGCCTGGAGTAAATTGGGGGGAGGCGCCTACGAGCAGTACTTC
TRBJ1-3 NA TRBV6-1 many CASSTGPQGYSSGNTIYF TGTGCCAGCAGTACCGGACCTCAGGGCTACAGCTCTGGAAACACCATATATTTT
TRBJ1-5 NA TRBV20-1 NA CSARDRFKLNSNQPQHF TGCAGTGCTAGAGACCGGTTTAAGTTGAATAGCAATCAGCCCCAGCATTTT
TRBJ1-1 NA TRBV27 few CASSFDRSGEAFF TGTGCCAGCAGTTTCGACAGGAGCGGAGAAGCTTTCTTT
TRBJ2-3 TRBD2 TRBV24-1 NA CATSDFLAGGSNTDTRYF TGTGCCACCAGTGATTTCCTAGCGGGAGGGTCCAACACAGATACGCGGTATTTT
TRBJ1-5 NA TRBV20-1 many CSARPYNRVEGNQPQHF TGCAGTGCTAGACCTTACAACAGGGTCGAAGGCAATCAGCCCCAGCATTTT
TRBJ2-3 NA TRBV10-3 NA CAIREGGASTDTQYF TGTGCCATCAGAGAAGGTGGGGCTAGCACAGATACGCAGTATTTT
TRBJ1-2 NA TRBV7-3 NA CASSATSGNYGYTF TGTGCCAGCAGCGCCACCTCCGGGAACTATGGCTACACCTTC
TRBJ2-1 TRBD2 TRBV29-1 few CSVESASGSYNEQFF TGCAGCGTTGAATCGGCTAGCGGCTCCTACAATGAGCAGTTCTTC
TRBJ2-3 NA TRBV11-2 many CASSPGPGDTQYF TGTGCCAGCAGCCCCGGTCCTGGGGATACGCAGTATTTT
TRBJ2-4 NA TRBV6-1 few CASSPRQIQYF TGTGCCAGCAGTCCCCGCCAGATTCAGTACTTC
TRBJ2-7 NA TRBV5-1 many CASSLDGGPGEQYF TGCGCCAGCAGCTTGGATGGGGGGCCGGGGGAGCAGTACTTC
TRBJ2-5 TRBD2 TRBV14 many CASSQDRASGEAQYF TGTGCCAGCAGCCAAGATCGAGCGAGCGGGGAGGCCCAGTACTTC
TRBJ2-5 TRBD2 TRBV7-2 many CASSLKGLGAAQYF TGTGCCAGCAGCTTAAAGGGACTAGGGGCGGCCCAGTACTTC
TRBJ2-1 NA TRBV19 once CASSWPGNEQFF TGTGCCAGTAGTTGGCCCGGGAATGAGCAGTTCTTC
TRBJ1-4 NA TRBV28 few CASSLSWEKLFF TGTGCCAGCAGTCTCAGTTGGGAAAAACTGTTTTTT